Below are 27 T cell receptor beta chains sequenced from a single sample in a study of regulatory T cells. Study-wide results and limits: In CD3G-deficient patients, conventional CD4+ T cells were enriched for hydrophobic CDR3 residues at positions 6 and 7.

The PCR used 52 TRBV and 13 TRBJ primers. Produced via immunoSEQ multiplex PCR; TCRdb's table is partial and in-frame only. The sample lists tens of thousands of clones, over 75% occurring once. Their cognate antigens are unknown. The sequenced sample consisted of conventional CD4+ T cells sorted from blood. These receptor sequences come from a person aged 18-30 years with CD3G deficiency.

This clone is medium-sized within its sample. The chain joins TRBV6-1 to TRBJ1-2; TRBD1 might be the D (5 bases). Trimming stripped 5 bases from V and 4 bases from J, with 14 bases between. Germline assignment: CDR1 MNHNS and CDR2 SASEGT. This CDR3 contains 14 residues. The CDR3 loop reads CASSPARDAYGYTF. The CDR3 DNA is TGTGCCAGCAGTCCTGCCCGGGACGCCTATGGCTACACCTTC.

The chain couples TRBV5-1 to TRBJ2-2; D unresolved. The CDR3 contains 15 residues. Trimming pared 4 bases from V and 7 bases from J, leaving 17 bases between. The germline V gene has CDR1 SGHRS and CDR2 YFSETQ. This chain's CDR3 is CASSPRAPIGGELFF. The DNA for the CDR3 is TGCGCCAGCAGCCCTCGGGCCCCCATAGGCGGGGAGCTGTTTTTT. Variable domain in full (rest from reference TRBV5-1 and TRBJ2-2): KAGVTQTPRYLIKTRGQQVTLSCSPISGHRSVSWYQQTPGQGLQFLFEYFSETQRNKGNFPGRFSGRQFSNSRSEMNVSTLELGDSALYLCASSPRAPIGGELFFGEGSRLTVL.

The chain has TRBV6-1 and TRBJ1-3, with D unclear. The CDR3 runs to 14 residues. V lost 1 base and J 3 bases, leaving 7 bases between the germline ends. Per germline, CDR1 MNHNS and CDR2 SASEGT. The CDR3 coding sequence is TGTGCCAGCAGTGAAGGAGGGATTGGAAACACCATATATTTT. Its protein is CASSEGGIGNTIYF.

V usage is TRBV28 and J usage is TRBJ1-4; 7 bases are a match to TRBD1. There are 15 residues in the CDR3. The germline V gene has CDR1 MDHEN and CDR2 SYDVKM. The trim removed 4 bases at V and 8 bases at J, leaving 10 bases unmatched. CDR3 sequence (DNA): TGTGCCAGCAGTTCATACAGGGGATTAGGAGAAAAACTGTTTTTT. Protein sequence: CASSSYRGLGEKLFF.

J is TRBJ1-2 and V is TRBV6-1; 8 positions match TRBD1. The CDR3 loop spans 12 amino acids. V lost 11 bases and J lost 2; bases outside the gene matches: 4. CDR1 is MNHNS and CDR2 is SASEGT in the germline V gene. CDR3 sequence (DNA): TGTGCCGGTGGACAGGGCAACTATGGCTACACCTTC. Translating gives CAGGQGNYGYTF.

CDR3: CASSSGTQNKDTQYF. The CDR3 coding sequence is TGTGCCAGCAGTTCCGGGACGCAAAACAAAGATACGCAGTATTTT. The chain carries TRBV6-1 and TRBJ2-3; the D gene could be TRBD1 or TRBD2 (5 bases each). The germline V gene encodes CDR1 MNHNS and CDR2 SASEGT. V lost 5 bases, J lost 5 bases, and 17 bases lay in between. The CDR3 spans 15 residues.

The CDR3, as DNA: TGTGCCAGCAGTTTCCAGAGAGGCTACGAGCAGTACTTC. It is translated as CASSFQRGYEQYF. The V and J genes are TRBV27 and TRBJ2-7; D unresolved. Trimming took off 3 bases at V and 3 bases at J, with 9 bases between the two ends. Looked up from germline, CDR1 is MNHEY and CDR2 is SMNVEV (reference sequence). CDR3 size: 13 residues.

The chain carries TRBV28 and TRBJ2-6; either TRBD1 or TRBD2 may supply D (5 bases each). Germline CDR1 reads MDHEN; CDR2 reads SYDVKM. Trimming removed 6 bases from V and 0 bases from J, with 12 bases in between. This CDR3 region has 16 residues. CDR3 sequence: CASRPSGSSGANVLTF. DNA for the CDR3: TGTGCCAGCAGGCCCTCAGGGAGCTCTGGGGCCAACGTCCTGACTTTC.

This chain uses TRBV20-1 with TRBJ2-3; D unresolved. V dropped 5 bases and J dropped 4 bases, with 4 bases sitting between them. This CDR3 has 10 residues. Germline CDR1 is DFQATT and CDR2 is SNEGSKA (reference sequence). The DNA of the CDR3 is TGCAGTGCTGGATCAGATACGCAGTATTTT. Its translation: CSAGSDTQYF.

This chain joins TRBV19 and TRBJ2-2; a weak D match, TRBD1 (5 bases). V gave up 3 bases and J gave up 2 bases, with 10 bases separating them. CDR3 length: 15 amino acids. CDR1 is LNHDA and CDR2 is SQIVND in the germline V gene (reference sequence). The CDR3 bases are TGTGCCAGTAGTATCCAGGGAACCAACACCGGGGAGCTGTTTTTT. Residues: CASSIQGTNTGELFF. The complete variable domain, with remaining parts taken from reference TRBV19 and TRBJ2-2, reads DGGITQSPKYLFRKEGQNVTLSCEQNLNHDAMYWYRQDPGQGLRLIYYSQIVNDFQKGDIAEGYSVSREKKESFPLTVTSAQKNPTAFYLCASSIQGTNTGELFFGEGSRLTVL.

V is TRBV5-1 and J is TRBJ2-6, with TRBD1 matching 8 bases. The CDR3 runs to 16 residues. The V gene's germline CDR1 is SGHRS and CDR2 YFSETQ. J was trimmed by 0 bases and V by 4 bases; bases with no gene match: 3. In DNA form, the CDR3 reads TGCGCCAGCAGCGTTGGACAGGGCTCTGGGGCCAACGTCCTGACTTTC. Translated: CASSVGQGSGANVLTF.

The chain has TRBV28 and TRBJ2-2; D unclear. Germline CDR1 is MDHEN and CDR2 is SYDVKM. The length of the CDR3 is 13 residues. The ends were cut back, 5 bases at V and 6 bases at J, with 10 bases in the middle. The CDR3, as DNA: TGTGCCAGCAGTCTGGACCTGCCCGGGGAGCTGTTTTTT. Residues: CASSLDLPGELFF.

The V and J genes are TRBV10-3 and TRBJ1-2; tentatively, D is TRBD1 (5 bases). CDR3 length: 12 amino acids. CDR1 is ENHRY and CDR2 is SYGVKD in the germline V gene. Between the trimmed V and J ends, which lost 10 bases and 8 bases, there was a span of 17 bases. CDR3 DNA: TGTGCCACCGGGGACGGTAGTGGGGGCTACACCTTC. Translation: CATGDGSGGYTF.

The rearrangement links TRBV28 to TRBJ2-7, with D tentatively TRBD1 (6 bases). This CDR3 is 14 amino acids long. The ends were cut back, 2 bases at V and 2 bases at J, with 10 bases in the middle. Per the germline V gene, CDR1 is MDHEN and CDR2 is SYDVKM. The CDR3 nucleotides are TGTGCCAGCAGTTTACCGGACAGAGCCTACGAGCAGTACTTC. Translated: CASSLPDRAYEQYF.

This clone was seen a handful of times. The CDR3 nucleotides are TGTGCCAGTAGTACGGGACGGACCATGGGTGGCTACACCTTC. The encoded protein is CASSTGRTMGGYTF. This sequence joins TRBV19 and TRBJ1-2, with D possibly TRBD1 on 5 matching bases. Germline loops: CDR1 LNHDA, CDR2 SQIVND (reference sequence). This CDR3 contains 14 residues. The germline V and J ends were trimmed by 4 bases and 7 bases, with 16 bases remaining between them.

This chain links TRBV7-9 with TRBJ2-7, with TRBD1 as a possible D gene (6 bases). This CDR3 contains 15 residues. Germline V gene data show CDR1 as SEHNR and CDR2 as FQNEAQ (reference sequence). V gave up 5 bases and J gave up 5 bases, with 19 bases separating them. Here the CDR3 DNA reads TGTGCCAGCAGCGTAACAGGGTTGGGGGTCCACGAGCAGTACTTC. Encoded protein: CASSVTGLGVHEQYF.

The chain couples TRBV28 to TRBJ2-7, with D perhaps TRBD2 (5 bases). Germline CDR1 reads MDHEN; CDR2 reads SYDVKM. V shed 4 bases and J shed 3 bases, with 10 bases lying between them. The CDR3 extends over 13 amino acids. This CDR3 is CASSWSGIYEQYF. The CDR3 DNA reads TGTGCCAGCAGTTGGTCCGGGATCTACGAGCAGTACTTC.

The V gene is TRBV5-1, the J gene TRBJ1-1, with 11 bases lining up with TRBD1. Trimming took 4 bases from V and 4 from J; bases not matched to a gene: 6. Germline CDR1 is SGHRS and CDR2 is YFSETQ. CDR3 size: 15 residues. The CDR3 bases are TGCGCCAGCAGCCCTTGGACAGGGGGCACCACTGAAGCTTTCTTT. Its translation is CASSPWTGGTTEAFF.

The V and J genes are TRBV6-1 and TRBJ2-1; 14 positions match TRBD2. The germline CDR1 and CDR2 sequences are MNHNS and SASEGT. V lost 8 bases, J lost 11 bases, and 11 bases stayed unmatched. The CDR3 extends over 15 amino acids. As DNA, the CDR3 is TGTGCCAGCGGGCAACGGGGACTAGCGGGAGTTCAGCAGTTCTTC. It translates to CASGQRGLAGVQQFF.

This clone has just one count. The chain uses TRBV6-1 and TRBJ1-3, with D tentatively TRBD1 (6 bases). Between the trimmed V and J ends, which lost 2 bases and 2 bases, there was a span of 10 bases. Germline V gives CDR1 MNHNS, CDR2 SASEGT. The CDR3 spans 15 residues. The CDR3 sequence is CASSEPGGPGNTIYF. The CDR3 DNA reads TGTGCCAGCAGTGAACCTGGGGGCCCTGGAAACACCATATATTTT.

The chain links TRBV4-1 to TRBJ2-3; 14 nucleotides agree with TRBD2. Germline V gives CDR1 MGHRA, CDR2 YSYEKL. There are 17 residues in the CDR3. J gave up 10 bases and V 4 bases, and 13 bases lay outside the gene matches. CDR3 sequence (DNA): TGCGCCAGCAGCCCTTGGCCCGGGACTAGCGGGAGTAGGGCGCAGTATTTT. As protein: CASSPWPGTSGSRAQYF.

In its sample, this clone was seen once. The genes are TRBV6-5 and TRBJ1-1, with D possibly TRBD1 on 6 matching bases. Germline loops: CDR1 MNHEY, CDR2 SVGAGI. Between the trimmed V and J ends, which lost 5 bases and 8 bases, there was a span of 15 bases. This CDR3 has 13 residues. CDR3 loop: CASSLQGQGEAFF. CDR3 coding DNA: TGTGCCAGCAGTCTACAGGGCCAGGGAGAAGCTTTCTTT.

This chain joins TRBV5-1 and TRBJ2-3; TRBD2 agrees at 9 bases. Per germline, CDR1 SGHRS and CDR2 YFSETQ. This CDR3 has 18 amino acids. V shed 4 bases and J 3 bases; nucleotides not matched to a gene: 15. CDR3 in DNA: TGCGCCAGCAGCGCGGGCCGATCTAGCGGGGAACTGACAGATACGCAGTATTTT. As protein: CASSAGRSSGELTDTQYF.

This chain links TRBV12-5 with TRBJ2-2; TRBD2 aligns across 7 bases. Germline loops: CDR1 LGHNT, CDR2 FRNRAP. V lost 5 bases and J lost 2; bases outside the gene matches: 5. The length of the CDR3 is 15 residues. CDR3 loop: CASGVGGSNTGELFF. CDR3 sequence (DNA): TGTGCTAGTGGTGTGGGAGGGTCCAACACCGGGGAGCTGTTTTTT.

V usage is TRBV28 and J usage is TRBJ1-2; tentative D call: TRBD1 (6 bases). V was shortened by 5 bases and J by 6 bases, with 16 bases between the two germline ends. Germline assignment: CDR1 MDHEN and CDR2 SYDVKM. The CDR3 has 14 amino acids. This CDR3 is CASSGSDRLDGYTF. CDR3 coding DNA: TGTGCCAGCAGTGGGTCGGACAGACTCGATGGCTACACCTTC.

This clone appeared a few times. The rearrangement joins TRBV19 to TRBJ2-1, with D uncertain. This CDR3 region has 17 residues. Germline-derived CDR1 and CDR2 are LNHDA and SQIVND (reference sequence). The V gene lost 5 bases and the J gene lost 0 bases, with 17 bases spanning the gap. CDR3 nucleotides: TGTGCCAGTAGTCCGTTGACGCCAGACGGCTCCTACAATGAGCAGTTCTTC. Protein: CASSPLTPDGSYNEQFF.

This clone is a singleton in its sample. Distinct nucleotide sequences in the sample also encode this CDR3. The chain links TRBV28 to TRBJ1-2; tentatively, D is TRBD1 (5 bases). The V end was cut by 11 bases, the J end by 2 bases, with 12 bases between. This CDR3 spans 12 amino acids. From germline, CDR1 is MDHEN and CDR2 SYDVKM. The CDR3 nucleotides are TGTGCCTCTCGGGGGGGGAACTATGGCTACACCTTC. It translates to CASRGGNYGYTF.